What follows are 10 T cell receptor beta chains derived from one specimen sequenced in a study of vaccination effects on CD4 cells after COVID-19. Subsequent to roughly 9 days of culture, CD4+ T cells were isolated. This person's SARS-CoV-2 infection, confirmed by PCR, occurred between March and December 2020. Participants were vaccinated with two doses of either the BNT162b2 or mRNA-1273 vaccine. Antigens for these TCRs are unknown. Here immunoSEQ multiplex PCR was the method, and the copy in TCRdb shows in-frame clones only, minus some. The sample lists approximately 40,000 clones, more than 65% occurring once. The sample here was CD4+ T cells from PBMCs cultured without peptide, taken after COVID-19 vaccination. These receptors all stem from a human donor who had a prior SARS-CoV-2 infection.

The chain combines TRBV19 with TRBJ1-5; 9 nucleotides align to TRBD1. The CDR3 sequence is 15 residues long. Germline values: CDR1 LNHDA, CDR2 SQIVND (reference sequence). The V and J ends lost 4 bases and 2 bases, in that order; junction bases with no gene match: 3. The CDR3 loop is CASSTQGAGNQPQHF. CDR3 sequence (DNA): TGTGCCAGTAGTACACAGGGGGCAGGCAATCAGCCCCAGCATTTT. The variable domain in full, completed from reference TRBV19 and TRBJ1-5, reads DGGITQSPKYLFRKEGQNVTLSCEQNLNHDAMYWYRQDPGQGLRLIYYSQIVNDFQKGDIAEGYSVSREKKESFPLTVTSAQKNPTAFYLCASSTQGAGNQPQHFGDGTRLSIL.

The chain is built from TRBV19 and TRBJ2-1, with 8 positions matching TRBD2. Trimming cost V 5 bases and J 3 bases; bases outside gene matches: 6. Germline V CDR1 and CDR2: LNHDA, SQIVND (reference sequence). The CDR3 loop spans 15 amino acids. The CDR3 sequence: CASSHIAGLYNEQFF. The CDR3 DNA sequence: TGTGCCAGTAGTCATATAGCGGGACTCTACAATGAGCAGTTCTTC.

The chain couples TRBV9 to TRBJ2-3; 9 bases align to TRBD2. The junction had 11 bases not matched to a gene; V was cut back by 0 bases and J by 6 bases. Germline CDR1 is SGDLS and CDR2 is YYNGEE. This CDR3 comprises 17 residues. The CDR3 DNA is TGTGCCAGCAGCGTAGGAGGCGGGGGGGACTTCGGGGATACGCAGTATTTT. It codes for CASSVGGGGDFGDTQYF.

The V call is TRBV30, the J call TRBJ2-5; TRBD1 might be the D (6 bases). Trimming stripped 0 bases from V and 5 bases from J, with 10 bases between. The CDR3 has 13 residues. Germline V gene data show CDR1 as GTSNPN and CDR2 as SVGIG (reference sequence). DNA for the CDR3: TGTGCCTGGAGTGTAGGGGGATCGGAGACCCAGTACTTC. It specifies CAWSVGGSETQYF.

The chain couples TRBV10-3 to TRBJ1-2, with 9 bases aligning to TRBD1. The CDR3 spans 14 residues. The V gene's germline CDR1 is ENHRY and CDR2 SYGVKD. The J segment lost 3 bases and the V segment lost 6 bases, leaving 5 bases of the junction unmatched. The CDR3 DNA reads as TGTGCCATCAGGCAACAGGGGGCAGACTATGGCTACACCTTC. Translation gives CAIRQQGADYGYTF.

In nucleotides, the CDR3 is TGCGCCAGCAGCTACAGGACTGCACTAGATACGCAGTATTTT. It translates to CASSYRTALDTQYF. The chain carries TRBV5-1 and TRBJ2-3; TRBD1 or TRBD2 may be the D gene (5 bases each). Looked up from germline, CDR1 is SGHRS and CDR2 is YFSETQ. This CDR3 contains 14 residues. V lost 3 bases and J 5 bases, leaving 13 bases between the germline ends.

The chain couples TRBV13 to TRBJ1-1; 7 bases are shared with TRBD1. Germline lookup yields CDR1 PRHDT and CDR2 FYEKMQ (reference sequence). Losses at the gene ends were 8 bases for V and 7 bases for J; bases not matched to a gene: 10. There are 13 residues in the CDR3. The CDR3 DNA reads TGTGCCAGCTATATCAGGGGGGGGAGTGAAGCTTTCTTT. Residues: CASYIRGGSEAFF.

This clone showed up just once. The genes are TRBV7-9 and TRBJ2-5; 8 bases match TRBD2. Losses at the gene ends were 5 bases for V and 6 bases for J; bases not matched to a gene: 17. CDR1 and CDR2 (germline): SEHNR, FQNEAQ (reference sequence). The CDR3 sequence is 17 residues long. Here the CDR3 DNA reads TGTGCCAGCAGCCCGTCACCTCGGGGGGGCCCTTGGCAGACCCAGTACTTC. It codes for CASSPSPRGGPWQTQYF.

V gene TRBV11-3 combines with J gene TRBJ2-2; 9 nucleotides line up with TRBD2. J gave up 7 bases and V 3 bases, and 6 bases lay outside the gene matches. From germline, CDR1 is SGHNT and CDR2 YENEEA. The CDR3 spans 15 residues. CDR3 region: CASSLGLASGGELFF. The CDR3 bases are TGTGCCAGCAGCTTGGGACTAGCATCTGGCGGGGAGCTGTTTTTT.

The V gene is TRBV7-8, the J gene TRBJ1-2; 7 positions match TRBD1. V shed 5 bases and J 2 bases; nucleotides not matched to a gene: 17. Germline V lookup: CDR1 SGHVS, CDR2 FQNEAQ. CDR3 size: 18 residues. The CDR3 coding sequence is TGTGCCAGCAGCCCGAGGGCGGCAGGGGGAGCCACCAACTATGGCTACACCTTC. Its translation is CASSPRAAGGATNYGYTF.